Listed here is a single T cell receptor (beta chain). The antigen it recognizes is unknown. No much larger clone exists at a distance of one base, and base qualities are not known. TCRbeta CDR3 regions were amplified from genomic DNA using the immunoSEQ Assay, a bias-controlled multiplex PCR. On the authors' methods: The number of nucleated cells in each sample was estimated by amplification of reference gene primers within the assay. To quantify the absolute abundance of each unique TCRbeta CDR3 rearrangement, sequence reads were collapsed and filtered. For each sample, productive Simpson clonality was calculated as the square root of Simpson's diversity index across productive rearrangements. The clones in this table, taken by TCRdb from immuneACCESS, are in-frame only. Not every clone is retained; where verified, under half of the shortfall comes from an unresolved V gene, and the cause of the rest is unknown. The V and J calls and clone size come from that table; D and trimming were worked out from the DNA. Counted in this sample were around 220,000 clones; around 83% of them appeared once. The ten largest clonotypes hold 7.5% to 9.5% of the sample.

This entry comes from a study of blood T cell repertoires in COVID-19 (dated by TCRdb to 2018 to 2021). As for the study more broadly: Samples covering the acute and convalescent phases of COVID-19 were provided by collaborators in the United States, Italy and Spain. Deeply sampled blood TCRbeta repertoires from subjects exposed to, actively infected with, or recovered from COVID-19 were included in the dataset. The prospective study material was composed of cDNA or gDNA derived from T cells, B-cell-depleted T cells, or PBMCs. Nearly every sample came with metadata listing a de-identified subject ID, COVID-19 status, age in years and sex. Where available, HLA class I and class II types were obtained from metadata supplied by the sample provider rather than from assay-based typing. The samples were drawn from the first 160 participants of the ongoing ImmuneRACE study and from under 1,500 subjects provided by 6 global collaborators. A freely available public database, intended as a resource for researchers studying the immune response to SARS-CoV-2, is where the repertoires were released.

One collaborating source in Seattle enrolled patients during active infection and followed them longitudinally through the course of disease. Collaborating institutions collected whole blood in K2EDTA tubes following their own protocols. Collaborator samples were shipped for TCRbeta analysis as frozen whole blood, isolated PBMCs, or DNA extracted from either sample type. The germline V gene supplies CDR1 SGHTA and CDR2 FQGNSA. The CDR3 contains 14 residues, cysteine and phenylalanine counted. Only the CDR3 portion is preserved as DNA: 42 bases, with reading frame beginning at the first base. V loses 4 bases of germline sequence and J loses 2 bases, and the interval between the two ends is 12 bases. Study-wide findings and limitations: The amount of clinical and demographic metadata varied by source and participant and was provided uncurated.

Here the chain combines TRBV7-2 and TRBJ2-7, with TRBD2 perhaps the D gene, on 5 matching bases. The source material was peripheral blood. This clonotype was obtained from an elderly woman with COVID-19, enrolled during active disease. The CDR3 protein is CASSWQGGPYEQYF. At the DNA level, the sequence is TGTGCCAGCAGCTGGCAAGGAGGCCCCTACGAGCAGTACTTC.